Each of the 18 T cell receptor beta chains below was sequenced from the same sample in a study of blood T cells in healthy people across ages. A second roughly 7 to 11 cycle PCR used barcoded and J-beta primers. TCRdb reanalysed the 5' RACE reads using MiXCR and keeps one entry per CDR3 protein. The sample holds about a million distinct CDR3 sequences, roughly 51% seen once. The sample comprised blood. Source of these receptors: a woman between 55 and 75 years old in good health.

This clonotype was recorded a few times. J is TRBJ2-1 and V is TRBV7-2, with D possibly matching TRBD1 (5 bases). The CDR3 consists of 13 residues. CDR1 and CDR2 (germline): SGHTA, FQGNSA. Trimming removed 5 bases from V and 15 bases from J, with 20 bases in between. The CDR3 spells CASSAVERSGPFF. Here the CDR3 DNA reads TGTGCCAGCAGCGCAGTGGAACGGTCAGGGCCGTTCTTC.

The rearrangement joins TRBV7-2 to TRBJ2-7, with D maybe TRBD2 (5 bases). The CDR3 covers 16 residues. Germline values: CDR1 SGHTA, CDR2 FQGNSA. The V end was cut by 4 bases, the J end by 0 bases, with 16 bases between. The DNA of the CDR3 is TGTGCCAGCAGCTCCAGTCCAGCGGTTGCCTCCTACGAGCAGTACTTC. Translated, it gives CASSSSPAVASYEQYF.

The chain has TRBV13 and TRBJ2-7, with D unresolved. The CDR3 totals 13 residues. V lost 6 bases, J lost 4 bases, and 13 bases lay in between. Per the germline V gene, CDR1 is PRHDT and CDR2 is FYEKMQ (reference sequence). Here the CDR3 DNA reads TGTGCCAGCAGTTCAAGACTGATATACGAGCAGTACTTC. It yields the protein CASSSRLIYEQYF.

Of note for this clonotype: Sequence at one end of the junction differs from germline and may be a read error. The chain combines TRBV20-1 with TRBJ2-1; D is ambiguous. Germline values: CDR1 DFQATT, CDR2 SNEGSKA (reference sequence). The CDR3 consists of 11 residues. Written as DNA, the CDR3 is TGCAGTGCTAGAGATTGGAATGAGCAGGTCTTC. Translated: CSARDWNEQVF.

The rearrangement uses TRBV6-4 and TRBJ1-2, with D perhaps TRBD1 (5 bases). The V and J ends lost 2 bases and 5 bases respectively, with 9 bases between them. The germline V gene encodes CDR1 MRHNA and CDR2 SNTAGT. This CDR3 region has 13 residues. CDR3 DNA sequence: TGTGCCAGCAGTGACGGTCGGGGGTATGGCTACACCTTC. It is translated as CASSDGRGYGYTF.

V usage is TRBV7-2 and J usage is TRBJ2-3, with D perhaps matching TRBD1 (5 bases). CDR1 and CDR2 from the germline V gene are SGHTA and FQGNSA. The CDR3 totals 13 residues. Trimming removed 5 bases from V and 6 bases from J, with 12 bases in between. The CDR3 sequence is CASSGPRADTQYF. As DNA, the CDR3 is TGTGCCAGCAGCGGCCCCAGGGCGGATACGCAGTATTTT.

This clonotype was seen only a few times. CDR3 in DNA: TGCGCCAGCAGCCAAGTAGGTCTTAGAGGTACGCAGTATTTT. Protein: CASSQVGLRGTQYF. The chain links TRBV4-1 to TRBJ2-3, with D uncertain. The CDR3 has 14 residues. The V and J ends lost 1 base and 8 bases respectively, with 13 bases between them. Germline CDR1 and CDR2: MGHRA and YSYEKL.

V is TRBV20-1 and J is TRBJ2-5; the D gene could be TRBD1 or TRBD2 (6 bases each). Trimming removed 2 bases from V and 0 bases from J, with 13 bases in between. Per the germline V gene, CDR1 is DFQATT and CDR2 is SNEGSKA (reference sequence). The length of the CDR3 is 15 residues. The CDR3 DNA is TGCAGTGCTAGACCTGGGGGGCAGTACCAAGAGACCCAGTACTTC. Its translation is CSARPGGQYQETQYF.

The gene calls are TRBV30 and TRBJ2-5; D is perhaps TRBD1 (6 bases). The CDR3 consists of 10 residues. V gave up 5 bases and J gave up 11 bases, with 12 bases separating them. CDR1 and CDR2 (germline): GTSNPN, SVGIG (reference sequence). DNA for the CDR3: TGTGCCTGGGGGGACAATGAGCAGTACTTC. Translation gives CAWGDNEQYF.

V usage is TRBV12-5 and J usage is TRBJ1-1, with D maybe TRBD1 (6 bases). This CDR3 is 15 amino acids long. Per the germline V gene, CDR1 is LGHNT and CDR2 is FRNRAP. Trimming took off 5 bases at V and 1 base at J, with 14 bases between the two ends. DNA of the CDR3: TGTGCTAGTGGTCTAACACAGGGTAAGAACACTGAAGCTTTCTTT. Protein sequence: CASGLTQGKNTEAFF.

The chain is built from TRBV29-1 and TRBJ2-1, with 7 bases fitting TRBD2. This CDR3 is built from 13 residues. CDR1 and CDR2 (germline): SQVTM, ANQGSEA. The J segment lost 6 bases and the V segment lost 7 bases, leaving 9 bases of the junction unmatched. Here the CDR3 reads CSAALLASNEQFF. The CDR3 DNA follows: TGCAGCGCTGCTTTACTAGCGTCCAATGAGCAGTTCTTC.

The chain is built from TRBV12-3 or TRBV12-4 and TRBJ2-7; D may be TRBD1 (5 bases). V was pared by 6 bases and J by 2 bases, with 11 bases between. The CDR3 spans 13 residues. As DNA, the CDR3 is TGTGCCAGCAGCCCTTACAGGACCTACGAGCAGTACTTC. This translates into CASSPYRTYEQYF.

There are a few counts of this clonotype. The rearrangement joins TRBV11-1 to TRBJ2-7, with TRBD2 matching over 8 bases. This CDR3 contains 14 residues. Looked up from germline, CDR1 is SGHAT and CDR2 is FQDESV (reference sequence). The trim removed 5 bases at V and 3 bases at J, leaving 6 bases unmatched. CDR3 sequence: CASSQPGLDYEQYF. For the CDR3, the DNA is TGTGCCAGCAGCCAGCCGGGACTAGACTACGAGCAGTACTTC.

V and J are TRBV5-1 and TRBJ2-5; D gene unclear. The better agreement between TRBJ2-7 and the DNA end casts doubt on the J call. Looked up from germline, CDR1 is SGHRS and CDR2 is YFSETQ. The CDR3 spans 15 residues. The CDR3 DNA is TGCGCCAGCAGCTTGGCTTCCATTAAGGGTAGCGAGCAGTACTTC. Protein: CASSLASIKGSEQYF.

This rearrangement joins TRBV7-9 to TRBJ2-5, with D perhaps matching TRBD2 (6 bases). The V gene lost 10 bases and the J gene lost 5 bases, with 23 bases spanning the gap. The CDR3 consists of 15 residues. In germline, CDR1 is SEHNR, CDR2 FQNEAQ (reference sequence). CDR3 nucleotides: TGTGCCATCCGACTAACTCAGGAGGGCGGGGAGACCCAGTACTTC. The encoded protein is CAIRLTQEGGETQYF.

J is TRBJ1-4 and V is TRBV2; possibly TRBD1 for D (5 bases). The CDR3 covers 14 residues. V lost 6 bases and J lost 3, with 11 bases in between. Looked up from germline, CDR1 is SNHLY and CDR2 is FYNNEI. The CDR3 DNA sequence: TGTGCCAGCAGCGACACAGGTGCTAATGAAAAACTGTTTTTT. Translation: CASSDTGANEKLFF.

This clonotype turned up a few times. This rearrangement joins TRBV4-1 to TRBJ2-7; 7 nucleotides align to TRBD2. Trimming at V came to 0 bases and at J to 2 bases, leaving 7 bases not matched to a gene. The germline gives CDR1 MGHRA, CDR2 YSYEKL. The CDR3 sequence is 16 residues long. The CDR3 loop reads CASSQDALAVTYEQYF. The DNA for the CDR3 is TGCGCCAGCAGCCAAGATGCCCTAGCGGTGACCTACGAGCAGTACTTC.

CDR3 coding DNA: TGTGCCAGCAGCTTATCCCCTGGCGCCCAAGAGACCCAGTACTTC. It encodes CASSLSPGAQETQYF. This chain connects TRBV5-5 to TRBJ2-5; no reliable D call. CDR3 length: 15 residues. The germline V gene has CDR1 SGHKS and CDR2 YYEKEE (reference sequence). Trimming cost V 2 bases and J 1 base, with 12 bases left between them.